This section outlines one T cell receptor (beta chain) sequence together with its context. Its antigen is as yet unknown. Healthy bone marrow donors made up the donor group. J gave up 5 bases and V 3 bases, and 8 bases lay outside the gene matches. The CDR3 runs to 15 residues. Germline V gene data show CDR1 as KGHSH and CDR2 as LQKENI. The sample belongs to a study of cytomegalovirus exposure and HLA in healthy donors. Use of 60 Vbeta and 13 Jbeta primers characterized the PCR. Clones were sequenced by immunoSEQ multiplex PCR, and TCRdb holds only the in-frame ones, with some missing. The profile shows some 200,000 clones, around four fifths of them singletons. Study-level results: Roughly uniform depth of sequencing across donors was assumed in presence/absence analyses. Indistinguishable V segments, including TRBV6-2 and TRBV6-3, were excluded. Researchers reported in a later analysis that common viral pathogens appeared linked to several top clusters.

Sequencing was done on a sample of PBMCs. The V call is TRBV18, the J call TRBJ2-5; 8 nucleotides align to TRBD1. This receptor was obtained from a woman aged 55-69 years in good health and CMV-seropositive. The CDR3 here is CASSPPDRGYETQYF. The CDR3, as DNA: TGTGCCAGCTCACCTCCCGACAGGGGCTATGAGACCCAGTACTTC.